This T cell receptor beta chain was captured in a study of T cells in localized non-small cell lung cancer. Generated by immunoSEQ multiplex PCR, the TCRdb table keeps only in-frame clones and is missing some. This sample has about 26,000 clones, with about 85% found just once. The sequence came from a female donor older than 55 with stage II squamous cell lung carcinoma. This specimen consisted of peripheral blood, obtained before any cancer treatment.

The DNA of the CDR3 is TGTGCCTGGGGCCGGGACTCACCCTTTCGGGGCTACACCTTC. It yields the protein CAWGRDSPFRGYTF. The chain employs TRBV30 and TRBJ1-2; TRBD1 might be the D (5 bases). CDR1 is GTSNPN, CDR2 SVGIG, per germline (reference sequence). V shed 5 bases and J shed 8 bases, with 21 bases lying between them. The length of the CDR3 is 14 residues.